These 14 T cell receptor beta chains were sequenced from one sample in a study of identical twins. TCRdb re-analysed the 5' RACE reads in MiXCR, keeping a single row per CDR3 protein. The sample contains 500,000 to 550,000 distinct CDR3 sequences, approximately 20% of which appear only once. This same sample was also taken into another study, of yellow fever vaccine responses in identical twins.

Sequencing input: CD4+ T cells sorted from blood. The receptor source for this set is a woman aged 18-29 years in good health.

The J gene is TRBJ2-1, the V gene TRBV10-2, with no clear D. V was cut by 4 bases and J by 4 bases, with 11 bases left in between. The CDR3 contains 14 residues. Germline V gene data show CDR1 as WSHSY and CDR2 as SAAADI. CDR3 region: CASSVSWSYNEQFF. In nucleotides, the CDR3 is TGCGCCAGCAGTGTGAGCTGGAGTTACAATGAGCAGTTCTTC.

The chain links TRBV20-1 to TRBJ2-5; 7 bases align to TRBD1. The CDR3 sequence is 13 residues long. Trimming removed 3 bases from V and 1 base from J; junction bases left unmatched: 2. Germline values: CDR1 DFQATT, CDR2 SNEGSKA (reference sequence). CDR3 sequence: CSARDRFQETQYF. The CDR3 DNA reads TGCAGTGCTAGGGACAGGTTCCAAGAGACCCAGTACTTC.

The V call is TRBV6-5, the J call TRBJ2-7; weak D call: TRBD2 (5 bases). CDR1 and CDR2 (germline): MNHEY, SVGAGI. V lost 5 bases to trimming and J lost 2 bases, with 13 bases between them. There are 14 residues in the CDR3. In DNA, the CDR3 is TGTGCCAGCAGTGTAGTCAACGGGGCCTACGAGCAGTACTTC. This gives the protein CASSVVNGAYEQYF.

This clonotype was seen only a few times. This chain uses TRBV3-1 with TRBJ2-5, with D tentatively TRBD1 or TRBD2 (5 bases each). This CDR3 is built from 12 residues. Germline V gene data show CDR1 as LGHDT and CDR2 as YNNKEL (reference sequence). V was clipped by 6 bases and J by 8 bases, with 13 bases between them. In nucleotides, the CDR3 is TGTGCCAGCAGTTTGGGACGTTTTACCCAGTACTTC. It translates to CASSLGRFTQYF.

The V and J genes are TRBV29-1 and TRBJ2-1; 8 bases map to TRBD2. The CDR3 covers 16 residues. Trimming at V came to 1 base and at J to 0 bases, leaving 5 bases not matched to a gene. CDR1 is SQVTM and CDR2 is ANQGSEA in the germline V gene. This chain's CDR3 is CSVEGRSGSSYNEQFF. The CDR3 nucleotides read TGCAGCGTTGAAGGGCGGAGCGGGAGCTCCTACAATGAGCAGTTCTTC.

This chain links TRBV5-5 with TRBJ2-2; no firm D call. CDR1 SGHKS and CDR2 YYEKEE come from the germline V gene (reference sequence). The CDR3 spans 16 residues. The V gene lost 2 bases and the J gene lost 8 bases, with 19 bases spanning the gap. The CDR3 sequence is CASSFVDQDPSGELFF. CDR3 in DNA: TGTGCCAGCAGCTTTGTAGATCAGGACCCCTCTGGGGAGCTGTTTTTT.

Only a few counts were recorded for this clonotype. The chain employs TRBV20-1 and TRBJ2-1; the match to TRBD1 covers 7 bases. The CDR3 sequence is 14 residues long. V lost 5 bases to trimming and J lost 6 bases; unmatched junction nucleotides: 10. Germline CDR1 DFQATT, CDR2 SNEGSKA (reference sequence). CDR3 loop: CSAPRQGWGNEQFF. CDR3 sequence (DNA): TGCAGTGCTCCAAGACAGGGCTGGGGCAATGAGCAGTTCTTC.

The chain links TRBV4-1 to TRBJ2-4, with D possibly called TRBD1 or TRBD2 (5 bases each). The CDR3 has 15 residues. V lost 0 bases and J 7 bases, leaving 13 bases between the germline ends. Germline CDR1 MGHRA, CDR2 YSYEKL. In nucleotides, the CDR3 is TGCGCCAGCAGCCAAGATCCAGGGACGCGGAACATTCAGTACTTC. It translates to CASSQDPGTRNIQYF.

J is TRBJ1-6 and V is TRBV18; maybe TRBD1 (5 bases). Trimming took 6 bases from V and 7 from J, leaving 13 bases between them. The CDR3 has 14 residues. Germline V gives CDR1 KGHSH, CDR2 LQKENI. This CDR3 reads CASSRRDENSPLHF. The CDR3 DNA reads TGTGCCAGCTCCCGACGGGACGAAAATTCACCCCTCCACTTT.

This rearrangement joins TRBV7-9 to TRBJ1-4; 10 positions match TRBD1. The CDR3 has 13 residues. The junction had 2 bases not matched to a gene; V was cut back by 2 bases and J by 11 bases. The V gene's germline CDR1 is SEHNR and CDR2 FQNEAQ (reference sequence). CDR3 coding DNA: TGTGCCAGCAGCTTATCGGGACAGGGGAAACTGTTTTTT. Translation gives CASSLSGQGKLFF.

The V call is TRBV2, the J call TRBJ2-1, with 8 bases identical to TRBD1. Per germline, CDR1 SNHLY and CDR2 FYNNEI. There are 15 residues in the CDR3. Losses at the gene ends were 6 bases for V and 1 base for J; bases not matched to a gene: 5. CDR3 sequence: CASSAQGASYNEQFF. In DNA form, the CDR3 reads TGTGCCAGCAGCGCTCAGGGGGCATCCTACAATGAGCAGTTCTTC.

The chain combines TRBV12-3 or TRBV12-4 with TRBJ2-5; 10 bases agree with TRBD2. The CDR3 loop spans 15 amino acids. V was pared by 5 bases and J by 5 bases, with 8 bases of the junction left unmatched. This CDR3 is CASSGKSGRGETQYF. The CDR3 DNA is TGTGCCAGCAGTGGCAAGAGCGGGAGGGGGGAGACCCAGTACTTC.

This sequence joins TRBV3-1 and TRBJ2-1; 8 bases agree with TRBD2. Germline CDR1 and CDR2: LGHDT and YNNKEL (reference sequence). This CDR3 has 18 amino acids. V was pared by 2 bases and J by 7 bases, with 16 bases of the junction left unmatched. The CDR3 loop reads CASSQILSGSGLRNEQFF. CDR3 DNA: TGTGCCAGCAGCCAAATCTTAAGCGGGAGCGGATTGAGGAATGAGCAGTTCTTC.

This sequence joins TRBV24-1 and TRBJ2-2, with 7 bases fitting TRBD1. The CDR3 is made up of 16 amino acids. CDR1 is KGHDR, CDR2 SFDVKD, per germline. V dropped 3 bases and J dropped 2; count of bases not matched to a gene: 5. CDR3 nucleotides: TGTGCCACCAGTGATACCGGGACAGTCAACACCGGGGAGCTGTTTTTT. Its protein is CATSDTGTVNTGELFF.